A selection of T cell receptor beta chains follows, all from one sample in a study of Graves' ophthalmopathy and Graves' hyperthyroidism. A single record per CDR3 protein comes from TCRdb applying MiXCR to the multiplex PCR reads. The sample consists of around 400,000 distinct CDR3 sequences, around 19% of them appearing once. Sequenced: peripheral blood. The receptors originated from a woman aged 18-29 years with Graves' ophthalmopathy. Both conserved end residues are part of each CDR3. Fields, in order: clone size, CDR3 length, V gene, D gene, J gene, CDR3 protein, CDR3 DNA. A D gene is named only where the DNA matches it firmly. The size of a clone is reported for some rows only, either as once, few or many, or as a class for expanded clones.

few	15	TRBV12-3/TRBV12-4	TRBD1	TRBJ2-2	CASSSPGGITGELFF	TGTGCCAGCAGTTCCCCAGGGGGTATCACCGGGGAGCTGTTTTTT
many	18	TRBV6-2/TRBV6-3	TRBD2	TRBJ2-7	CASSYTPSWTSGSTEQYF	TGTGCCAGCAGTTACACTCCCTCGTGGACTAGCGGGAGTACAGAGCAGTACTTC
many	15	TRBV7-9	NA	TRBJ1-1	CASSFNMPANTEAFF	TGTGCCAGCAGCTTTAACATGCCGGCGAACACTGAAGCTTTCTTT
NA	15	TRBV5-1	NA	TRBJ2-7	CASSPFSAGTYEQYF	TGCGCCAGCAGCCCCTTCTCGGCGGGAACCTACGAGCAGTACTTC
many	17	TRBV4-1	TRBD1	TRBJ1-1	CASSLTWGQGEYTRAFF	TGCGCCAGCAGCCTGACTTGGGGCCAGGGGGAGTATACGCGAGCTTTCTTT
many	13	TRBV6-5	TRBD1	TRBJ1-2	CASNLQGNYGYTF	TGTGCCAGCAATTTACAGGGGAACTATGGCTACACCTTC
many	15	TRBV3-1	TRBD2	TRBJ2-2	CASSQASGRAGELFF	TGTGCCAGCAGCCAAGCCAGCGGGAGAGCCGGGGAGCTGTTTTTT
many	13	TRBV6-5	TRBD1	TRBJ2-4	CASSYPPGQIQYF	TGTGCCAGCAGTTACCCCCCGGGACAGATTCAGTACTTC
NA	17	TRBV7-8	NA	TRBJ1-5	CASSLILGLEGNQPQHF	TGTGCCAGCAGCTTAATTTTAGGCCTTGAAGGGAATCAGCCCCAGCATTTT
many	15	TRBV27	NA	TRBJ1-2	CASSFAGFGNYGYTF	TGTGCCAGCAGTTTCGCAGGGTTCGGTAACTATGGCTACACCTTC
many	16	TRBV10-3	TRBD1	TRBJ2-2	CAISVMQGQGTGELFF	TGTGCCATCAGTGTGATGCAGGGACAGGGGACCGGGGAGCTGTTTTTT
NA	15	TRBV6-1	TRBD1	TRBJ2-5	CASKLGTGGAETQYF	TGTGCCAGCAAGCTAGGGACAGGGGGCGCGGAGACCCAGTACTTC
NA	10	TRBV29-1	NA	TRBJ2-5	CSGEEETQYF	TGCAGCGGTGAGGAAGAGACCCAGTACTTC
NA	16	TRBV7-2	TRBD1	TRBJ1-6	CASSPRDRGRDSPLHF	TGTGCCAGCAGCCCCAGGGACAGGGGACGAGATTCACCCCTCCACTTT
many	14	TRBV28	TRBD1	TRBJ2-7	CASRPYRGFHEQYF	TGTGCCAGCAGACCTTACAGGGGTTTCCACGAGCAGTACTTC
many	17	TRBV6-2/TRBV6-3	NA	TRBJ1-2	CASSPFYRLKGFYGYTF	TGTGCCAGCAGCCCATTCTATCGTCTGAAGGGGTTCTATGGCTACACCTTC
many	14	TRBV20-1	NA	TRBJ2-7	CSARSRGYHNEQYF	TGCAGTGCTAGATCCCGAGGGTACCACAACGAGCAGTACTTC
many	16	TRBV12-5	NA	TRBJ2-5	CASGFFDRGWMETQYF	TGTGCTAGTGGTTTTTTCGACCGGGGTTGGATGGAGACCCAGTACTTC
many	13	TRBV6-5	NA	TRBJ2-5	CASSYDSQETQYF	TGTGCCAGCAGTTACGACAGCCAAGAGACCCAGTACTTC
many	16	TRBV7-6	TRBD2	TRBJ2-2	CASSLVLSLAGRELFF	TGTGCCAGCAGCTTAGTGTTATCACTAGCGGGCCGGGAGCTGTTTTTT
many	14	TRBV11-2	NA	TRBJ2-5	CASSSLRGQETQYF	TGTGCCAGCAGCTCACTTAGGGGGCAAGAGACCCAGTACTTC
NA	14	TRBV5-1	NA	TRBJ1-1	CASSLGVMGLEAFF	TGCGCCAGCAGCTTGGGTGTGATGGGCCTCGAAGCTTTCTTT
many	14	TRBV28	TRBD1	TRBJ1-5	CASAEGAGDQPQHF	TGTGCCAGCGCTGAGGGGGCAGGGGATCAGCCCCAGCATTTT
many	12	TRBV7-7	NA	TRBJ2-2	CATARGPGELFF	TGTGCAACCGCAAGGGGCCCCGGGGAGCTGTTTTTT
many	14	TRBV28	NA	TRBJ1-1	CASSRQALNTEAFF	TGTGCCAGCAGTCGGCAGGCGCTGAACACTGAAGCTTTCTTT
many	14	TRBV24-1	NA	TRBJ1-1	CAASAGAGNTEAFF	TGTGCCGCCAGTGCGGGGGCCGGGAACACTGAAGCTTTCTTT
many	14	TRBV4-1	TRBD1	TRBJ1-3	CASSTTGTGNTIYF	TGCGCCAGCAGTACGACAGGGACTGGAAACACCATATATTTT
many	15	TRBV19	NA	TRBJ2-2	CASFLQGENTGELFF	TGTGCCAGCTTCCTACAGGGCGAGAACACCGGGGAGCTGTTTTTT
many	14	TRBV19	NA	TRBJ1-1	CASSARAGNTEAFF	TGTGCCAGTAGTGCAAGGGCTGGGAACACTGAAGCTTTCTTT
many	14	TRBV6-2/TRBV6-3	TRBD1	TRBJ1-5	CASSRTGEWQPQHF	TGTGCCAGCAGTAGGACAGGAGAATGGCAGCCCCAGCATTTT
NA	14	TRBV25-1	NA	TRBJ2-7	CASSDGGGAYEQYF	TGTGCCAGCAGTGACGGAGGTGGGGCTTACGAGCAGTACTTC
NA	15	TRBV19	TRBD1	TRBJ2-7	CASSETGTGNYEQYF	TGTGCCAGTAGTGAAACCGGGACAGGGAACTACGAGCAGTACTTC
many	16	TRBV4-3	NA	TRBJ1-1	CASSQDRFPMLDEAFF	TGCGCCAGCAGCCAAGATCGGTTCCCGATGCTTGACGAAGCTTTCTTT
many	16	TRBV6-5	NA	TRBJ2-4	CASSYSPQGAKNIQYF	TGTGCCAGCAGTTACTCGCCGCAGGGGGCCAAAAACATTCAGTACTTC
many	14	TRBV12-3/TRBV12-4	TRBD1	TRBJ2-7	CASSTGTGLYEQYF	TGTGCCAGCAGCACCGGGACAGGCCTCTACGAGCAGTACTTC
NA	18	TRBV6-2/TRBV6-3	TRBD1	TRBJ1-6	CASSSGTAKSSYNSPLHF	TGTGCCAGCAGTTCCGGGACAGCGAAGAGCTCCTATAATTCACCCCTCCACTTT
many	15	TRBV11-1	TRBD2	TRBJ2-7	CASSPRGRESYEQYF	TGTGCCAGCAGCCCTCGTGGGCGGGAGTCCTACGAGCAGTACTTC
NA	14	TRBV15	TRBD1	TRBJ1-1	CATTQGAEGTEAFF	TGTGCCACCACACAGGGGGCAGAGGGCACTGAAGCTTTCTTT
many	16	TRBV6-1	NA	TRBJ1-1	CASSTTSRQTNTEAFF	TGTGCCAGCAGTACAACCTCCCGACAGACGAACACTGAAGCTTTCTTT
many	15	TRBV7-9	TRBD1	TRBJ1-1	CASSPTGQLNTEAFF	TGTGCCAGCAGCCCGACGGGACAGTTGAACACTGAAGCTTTCTTT
many	15	TRBV29-1	NA	TRBJ1-1	CSVEHLIRPNTEAFF	TGCAGCGTTGAACACCTAATCCGGCCGAACACTGAAGCTTTCTTT
many	14	TRBV29-1	NA	TRBJ2-2	CSVVGPGNTGELFF	TGCAGCGTTGTTGGGCCGGGGAACACCGGGGAGCTGTTTTTT
NA	14	TRBV11-2	NA	TRBJ2-7	CASSESLASYEQYF	TGCGCCAGCAGTGAGTCTCTAGCGAGCTACGAGCAGTACTTC
many	12	TRBV6-1	NA	TRBJ1-1	CASSPDRTQAFF	TGTGCCAGCAGCCCCGACAGGACCCAAGCTTTCTTT
many	17	TRBV12-3/TRBV12-4	TRBD1	TRBJ2-4	CASSPIVQGDAKNIQYF	TGTGCCAGCAGTCCGATCGTCCAGGGGGACGCCAAAAACATTCAGTACTTC
many	17	TRBV7-2	TRBD1	TRBJ1-1	CATVYPGQGNMNTEAFF	TGTGCCACCGTTTACCCGGGACAGGGAAACATGAACACTGAAGCTTTCTTT
many	14	TRBV28	NA	TRBJ2-7	CASTPQEVSYEQYF	TGTGCCAGCACCCCCCAAGAAGTCTCCTACGAGCAGTACTTC
many	14	TRBV7-9	TRBD2	TRBJ2-5	CASSSLAGEETQYF	TGTGCCAGCAGCTCCTTAGCGGGAGAAGAGACCCAGTACTTC
many	13	TRBV28	NA	TRBJ2-7	CASSFFLAHEQYF	TGTGCCAGCAGTTTTTTCCTCGCCCACGAGCAGTACTTC
many	14	TRBV2	NA	TRBJ1-2	CASNERDNNYGYTF	TGTGCCAGCAACGAGAGGGACAATAACTATGGCTACACCTTC
many	15	TRBV4-3	NA	TRBJ2-7	CASSQDQGGAYEQYF	TGCGCCAGCAGCCAAGATCAGGGGGGGGCCTACGAGCAGTACTTC
many	14	TRBV28	TRBD1	TRBJ2-2	CASIRDRYTGELFF	TGTGCCAGCATCCGGGACAGATACACCGGGGAGCTGTTTTTT
NA	15	TRBV6-2/TRBV6-3	NA	TRBJ2-2	CASSYMGAPTGELFF	TGTGCCAGCAGTTACATGGGGGCGCCCACCGGGGAGCTGTTTTTT
many	14	TRBV6-5	NA	TRBJ1-1	CASSYSRINTEAFF	TGTGCCAGCAGTTACTCTCGGATCAACACTGAAGCTTTCTTT
NA	11	TRBV29-1	NA	TRBJ2-1	CSLGANREQFF	TGCAGTCTTGGGGCAAATCGGGAGCAGTTCTTC
NA	13	TRBV12-3/TRBV12-4	TRBD1	TRBJ1-6	CASSLGQALPLHF	TGTGCCAGCAGTCTGGGACAGGCCTTACCCCTCCACTTT
many	14	TRBV28	NA	TRBJ1-2	CASSFLRGTYGYTF	TGTGCCAGCAGTTTCCTCCGGGGAACCTATGGCTACACCTTC